The clone carrying this T cell receptor (beta chain) is medium-sized in the sample. MiXCR was run by TCRdb on the 5' RACE reads, yielding one entry per CDR3 protein. The profile shows about 34,000 distinct CDR3 sequences, roughly 7.2% of them singletons. The CDR3 totals 14 residues. The V gene lost 2 bases and the J gene lost 4 bases, with 8 bases spanning the gap. Germline V gene data show CDR1 as SGHTA and CDR2 as FQGTGA. This sample was included in a study of T-cell memory formation after mild COVID-19. The clonotype comes from a man in his late teens or twenties who had mild COVID-19 (a few samples of this study predate the infection). Cell type and time point are not known. The chain employs TRBV7-3 and TRBJ2-2; D might be TRBD1 or TRBD2, each matching 5 bases. The specimen was PBMCs or a T cell subset sorted from them (not recorded which). CDR3 loop: CASSLSGTTGELFF. For the CDR3, the DNA is TGTGCCAGCAGCTTATCGGGGACCACCGGGGAGCTGTTTTTT. Full variable domain (remainder filled in from reference TRBV7-3 and TRBJ2-2): GAGVSQTPSNKVTEKGKYVELRCDPISGHTALYWYRQSLGQGPEFLIYFQGTGAADDSGLPNDRFFAVRPEGSVSTLKIQRTERGDSAVYLCASSLSGTTGELFFGEGSRLTVL.